This entry features one TCR beta chain sequence. Its target is not known. cDNA for TCRalpha and TCRbeta was amplified by nested PCRs of roughly 15 then 9 cycles. Using the 5' RACE reads, TCRdb records one entry per CDR3 protein without DNA. Its clone listing holds about 210,000 distinct CDR3 sequences. The data were obtained in a study of monozygotic twins with inflammatory bowel disease. Findings of the study overall: No single strong signal or clonotype associated with IBD was supported. Other individuals had fewer clonotypes in common with IBD patients than with healthy twins, especially with disease activity.

The sequence was obtained from a human donor with ulcerative colitis or Crohn's disease, or a healthy co-twin of an affected twin (not recorded which). The sequencing input was blood.

CDR3 sequence reads: CASSLSVPYRGYGYTF. The chain links TRBV27 to TRBJ1-2; no DNA is available, so the TRBD1 call from TCRdb remains unchecked. CDR3 length: 16 residues. Germline assignment: CDR1 MNHEY and CDR2 SMNVEV (reference sequence).